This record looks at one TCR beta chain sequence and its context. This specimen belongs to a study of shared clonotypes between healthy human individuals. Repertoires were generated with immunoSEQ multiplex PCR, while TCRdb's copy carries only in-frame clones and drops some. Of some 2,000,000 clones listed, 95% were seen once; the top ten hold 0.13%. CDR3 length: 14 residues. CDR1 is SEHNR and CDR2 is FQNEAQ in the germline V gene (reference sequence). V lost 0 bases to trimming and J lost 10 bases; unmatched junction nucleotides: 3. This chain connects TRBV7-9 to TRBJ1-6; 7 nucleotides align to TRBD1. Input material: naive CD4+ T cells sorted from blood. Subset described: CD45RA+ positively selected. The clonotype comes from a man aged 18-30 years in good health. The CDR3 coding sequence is TGTGCCAGCAGCTTAGCGACAGGGAACTCACCCCTCCACTTT. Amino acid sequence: CASSLATGNSPLHF.